This T cell receptor (beta chain) was captured in a study of OX40 agonist ivuxolimab in advanced cancers. The table came from immunoSEQ multiplex PCR; TCRdb's copy has only in-frame clones and leaves some out. The sample lists about 29,000 clones; about 89% were seen once. The CDR3 is 15 amino acids. CDR1 is MNHEY and CDR2 is SVGAGI in the germline V gene. Trimming took 6 bases from V and 6 from J; bases not matched to a gene: 8. This chain joins TRBV6-5 and TRBJ1-5; 10 bases match TRBD1. The receptor was derived from an adult with an advanced solid tumor such as melanoma, head and neck, liver or kidney cancer. The material was CD4+ or CD8+ T cells sorted from blood, obtained in a trial of the OX40 agonist ivuxolimab. The CDR3 sequence is CASSPIRDRGQPQHF. The CDR3 DNA reads as TGTGCCAGCAGCCCAATCCGGGACAGGGGTCAGCCCCAGCATTTT.